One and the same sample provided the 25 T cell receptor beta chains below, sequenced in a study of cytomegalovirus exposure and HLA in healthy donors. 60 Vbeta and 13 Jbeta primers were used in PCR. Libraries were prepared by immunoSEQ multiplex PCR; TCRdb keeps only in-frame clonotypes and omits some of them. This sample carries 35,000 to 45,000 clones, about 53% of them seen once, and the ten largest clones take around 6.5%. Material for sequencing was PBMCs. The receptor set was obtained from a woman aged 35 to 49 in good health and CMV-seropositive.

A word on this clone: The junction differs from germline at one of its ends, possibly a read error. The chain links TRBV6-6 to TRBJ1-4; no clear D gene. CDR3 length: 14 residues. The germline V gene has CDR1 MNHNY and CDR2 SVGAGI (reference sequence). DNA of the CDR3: TGTGCCAGCACCCGGACTTCAACTAATGAAAAACTGCTTTTT. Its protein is CASTRTSTNEKLLF.

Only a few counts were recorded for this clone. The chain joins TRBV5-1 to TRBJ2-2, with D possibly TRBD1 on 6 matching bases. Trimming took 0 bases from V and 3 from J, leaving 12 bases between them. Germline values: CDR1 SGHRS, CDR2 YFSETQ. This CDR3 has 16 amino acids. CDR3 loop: CASSLAGQGYTGELFF. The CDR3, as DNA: TGCGCCAGCAGCTTGGCGGGGCAGGGGTACACCGGGGAGCTGTTTTTT.

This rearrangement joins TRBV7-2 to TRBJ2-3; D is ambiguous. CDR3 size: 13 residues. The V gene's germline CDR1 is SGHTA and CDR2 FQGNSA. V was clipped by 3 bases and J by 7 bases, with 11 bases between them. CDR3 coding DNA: TGTGCCAGCAGCTTCACACCCTTGAATACGCAGTATTTT. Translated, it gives CASSFTPLNTQYF.

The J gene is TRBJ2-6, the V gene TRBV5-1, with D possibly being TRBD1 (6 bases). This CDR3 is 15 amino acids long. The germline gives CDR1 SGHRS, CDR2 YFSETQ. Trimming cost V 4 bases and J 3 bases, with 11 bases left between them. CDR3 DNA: TGCGCCAGCAGCGTTACAGGGATTGGGGCCAACGTCCTGACTTTC. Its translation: CASSVTGIGANVLTF.

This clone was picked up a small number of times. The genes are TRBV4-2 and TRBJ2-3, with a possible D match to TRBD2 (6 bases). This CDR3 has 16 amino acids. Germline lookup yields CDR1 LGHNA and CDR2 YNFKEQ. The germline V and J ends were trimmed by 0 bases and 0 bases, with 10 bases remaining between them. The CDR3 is CASSQETSPSTDTQYF. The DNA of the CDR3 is TGTGCCAGCAGCCAAGAAACTAGCCCTAGCACAGATACGCAGTATTTT.

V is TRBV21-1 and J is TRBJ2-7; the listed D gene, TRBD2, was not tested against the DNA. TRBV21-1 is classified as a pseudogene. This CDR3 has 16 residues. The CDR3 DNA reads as TGTGCCAGCAGCAAAGCGCTTGAGGGTACCTCCTACGAGCAGTACTTC. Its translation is CASSKALEGTSYEQYF.

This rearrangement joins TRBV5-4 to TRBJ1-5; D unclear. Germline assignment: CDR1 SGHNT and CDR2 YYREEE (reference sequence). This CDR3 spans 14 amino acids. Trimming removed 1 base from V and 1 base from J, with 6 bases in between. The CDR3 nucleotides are TGTGCCAGCAGCTTGTGGCAGAGCAATCAGCCCCAGCATTTT. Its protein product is CASSLWQSNQPQHF.

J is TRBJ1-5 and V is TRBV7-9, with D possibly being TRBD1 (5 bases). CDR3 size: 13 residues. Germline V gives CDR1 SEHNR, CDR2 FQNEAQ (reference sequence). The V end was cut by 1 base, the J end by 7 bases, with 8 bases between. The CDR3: CASSLGQPQPQHF. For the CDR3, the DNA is TGTGCCAGCAGCTTAGGACAGCCCCAGCCCCAGCATTTT.

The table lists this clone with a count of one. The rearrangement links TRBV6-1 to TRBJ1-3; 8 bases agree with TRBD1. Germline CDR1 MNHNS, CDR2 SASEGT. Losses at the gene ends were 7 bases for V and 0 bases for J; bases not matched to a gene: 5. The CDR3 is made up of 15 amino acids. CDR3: CASIQGADSGNTIYF. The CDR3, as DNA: TGTGCCAGCATCCAGGGGGCGGACTCTGGAAACACCATATATTTT.

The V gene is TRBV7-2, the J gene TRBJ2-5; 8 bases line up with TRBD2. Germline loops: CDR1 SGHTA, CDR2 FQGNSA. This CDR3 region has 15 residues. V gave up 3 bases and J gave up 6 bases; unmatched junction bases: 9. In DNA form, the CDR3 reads TGTGCCAGCAGCTTCAACGGGGGGGACGCAAAGACCCAGTACTTC. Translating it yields CASSFNGGDAKTQYF.

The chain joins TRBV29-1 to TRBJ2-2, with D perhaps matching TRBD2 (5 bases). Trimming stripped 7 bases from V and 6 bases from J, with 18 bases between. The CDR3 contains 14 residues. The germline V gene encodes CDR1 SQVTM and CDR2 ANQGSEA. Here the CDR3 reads CSGWAQLGSGELFF. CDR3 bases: TGCAGCGGGTGGGCCCAACTAGGGTCCGGGGAGCTGTTTTTT.

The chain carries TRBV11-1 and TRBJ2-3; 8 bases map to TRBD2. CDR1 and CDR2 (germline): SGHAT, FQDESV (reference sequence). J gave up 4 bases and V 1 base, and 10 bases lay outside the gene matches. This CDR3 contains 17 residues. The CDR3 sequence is CASSLDPGTRDSDTQYF. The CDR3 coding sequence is TGTGCCAGCAGCTTAGACCCGGGGACTAGAGATTCAGATACGCAGTATTTT.

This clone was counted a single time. The CDR3 DNA reads as TGTGCCAGTAGACGGGAACTAGCGGAAAACATTCAGTACTTC. This codes for CASRRELAENIQYF. The chain employs TRBV19 and TRBJ2-4; TRBD2 matches 8 bases. The CDR3 is made up of 14 amino acids. Germline V gene data show CDR1 as LNHDA and CDR2 as SQIVND (reference sequence). Trimming took 6 bases from V and 5 from J; bases not matched to a gene: 6.

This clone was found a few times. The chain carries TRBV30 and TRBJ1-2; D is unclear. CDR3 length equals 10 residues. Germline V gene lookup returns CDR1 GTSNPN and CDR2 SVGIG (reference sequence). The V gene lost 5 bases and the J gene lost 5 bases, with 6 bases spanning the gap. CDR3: CAWDNYGYTF. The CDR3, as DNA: TGTGCCTGGGACAATTATGGCTACACCTTC. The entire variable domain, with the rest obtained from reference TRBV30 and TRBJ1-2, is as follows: SQTIHQWPATLVQPVGSPLSLECTVEGTSNPNLYWYRQAAGRGLQLLFYSVGIGQISSEVPQNLSASRPQDRQFILSSKKLLLSDSGFYLCAWDNYGYTFGSGTRLTVV.

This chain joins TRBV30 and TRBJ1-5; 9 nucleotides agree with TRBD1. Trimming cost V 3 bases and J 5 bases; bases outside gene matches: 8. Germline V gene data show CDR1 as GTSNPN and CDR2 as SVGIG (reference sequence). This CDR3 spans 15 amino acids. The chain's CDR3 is CAWSPGQGQHQPQHF. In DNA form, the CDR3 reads TGTGCCTGGAGCCCAGGACAGGGGCAGCATCAGCCCCAGCATTTT.

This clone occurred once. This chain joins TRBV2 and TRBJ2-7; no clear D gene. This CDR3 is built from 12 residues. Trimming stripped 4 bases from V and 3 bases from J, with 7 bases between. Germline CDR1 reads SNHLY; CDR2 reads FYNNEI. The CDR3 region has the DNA TGTGCCAGCAGTGGCTCGGGCTACGAGCAGTACTTC. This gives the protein CASSGSGYEQYF.

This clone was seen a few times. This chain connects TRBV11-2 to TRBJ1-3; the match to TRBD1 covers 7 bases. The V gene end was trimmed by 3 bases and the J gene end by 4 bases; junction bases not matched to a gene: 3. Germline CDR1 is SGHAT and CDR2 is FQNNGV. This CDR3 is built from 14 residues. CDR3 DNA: TGTGCCAGCAGCTTGAACAGGGGAGGAAACACCATATATTTT. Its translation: CASSLNRGGNTIYF.

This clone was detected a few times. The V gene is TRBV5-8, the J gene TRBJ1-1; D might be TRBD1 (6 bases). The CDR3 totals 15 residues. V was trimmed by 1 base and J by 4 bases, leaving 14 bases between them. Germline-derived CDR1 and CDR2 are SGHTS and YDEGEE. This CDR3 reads CASSLRGLQGTEAFF. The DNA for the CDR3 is TGTGCCAGCAGCTTGAGAGGGCTACAGGGCACTGAAGCTTTCTTT.

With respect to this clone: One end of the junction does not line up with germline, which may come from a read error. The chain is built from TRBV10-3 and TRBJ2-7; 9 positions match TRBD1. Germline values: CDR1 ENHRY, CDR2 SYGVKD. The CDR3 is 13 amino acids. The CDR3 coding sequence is TGTGCCATCAGGGGGGGACAGGGCTACGGGCAGTACTTC. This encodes CAIRGGQGYGQYF.

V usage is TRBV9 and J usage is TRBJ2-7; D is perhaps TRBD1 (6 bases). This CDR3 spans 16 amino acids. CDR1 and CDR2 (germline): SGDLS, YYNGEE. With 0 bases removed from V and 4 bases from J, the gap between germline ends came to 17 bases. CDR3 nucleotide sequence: TGTGCCAGCAGCGTAGGAGCCCGGGACACTATATACGAGCAGTACTTC. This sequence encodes CASSVGARDTIYEQYF.

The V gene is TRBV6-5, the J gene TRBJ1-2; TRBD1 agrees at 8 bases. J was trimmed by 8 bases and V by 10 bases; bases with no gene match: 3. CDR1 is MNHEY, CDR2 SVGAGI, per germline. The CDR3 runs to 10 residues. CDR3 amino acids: CATGQGGYTF. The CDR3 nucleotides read TGTGCCACAGGACAGGGCGGCTACACCTTC.

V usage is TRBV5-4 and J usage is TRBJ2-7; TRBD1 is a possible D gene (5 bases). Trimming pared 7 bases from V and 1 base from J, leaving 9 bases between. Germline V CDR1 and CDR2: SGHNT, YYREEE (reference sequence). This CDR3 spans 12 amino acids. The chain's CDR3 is CASGAGSYEQYF. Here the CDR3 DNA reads TGTGCCAGCGGGGCAGGGTCCTACGAGCAGTACTTC.

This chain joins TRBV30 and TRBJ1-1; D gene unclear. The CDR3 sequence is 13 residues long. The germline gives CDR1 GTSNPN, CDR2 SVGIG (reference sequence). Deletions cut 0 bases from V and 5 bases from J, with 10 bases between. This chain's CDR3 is CAWSVQKRTEAFF. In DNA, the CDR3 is TGTGCCTGGAGTGTACAAAAGCGAACTGAAGCTTTCTTT.

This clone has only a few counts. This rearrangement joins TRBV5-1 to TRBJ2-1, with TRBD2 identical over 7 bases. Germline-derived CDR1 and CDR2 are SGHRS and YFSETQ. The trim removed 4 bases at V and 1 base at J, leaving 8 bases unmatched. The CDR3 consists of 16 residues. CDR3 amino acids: CASSGGTSASYNEQFF. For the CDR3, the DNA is TGCGCCAGCAGCGGAGGAACTAGCGCTTCCTACAATGAGCAGTTCTTC. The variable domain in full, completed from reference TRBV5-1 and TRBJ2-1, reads KAGVTQTPRYLIKTRGQQVTLSCSPISGHRSVSWYQQTPGQGLQFLFEYFSETQRNKGNFPGRFSGRQFSNSRSEMNVSTLELGDSALYLCASSGGTSASYNEQFFGPGTRLTVL.

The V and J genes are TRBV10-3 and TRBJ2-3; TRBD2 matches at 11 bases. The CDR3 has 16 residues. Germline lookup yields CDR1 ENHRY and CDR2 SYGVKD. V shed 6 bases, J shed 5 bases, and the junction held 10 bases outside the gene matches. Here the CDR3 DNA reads TGTGCCATCAGATCCCCTCTAGCGGGGGGTGAAGATACGCAGTATTTT. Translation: CAIRSPLAGGEDTQYF.